This T cell receptor (beta chain) was captured by sequencing in a study of shared clonotypes between healthy human individuals. Findings of the study overall: Generation probabilities of non-shared clonotypes were lower (relative to those shared by all four donors).

Germline values: CDR1 SQVTM, CDR2 ANQGSEA. The CDR3 totals 13 residues. Trimming left V 5 bases short and J 8 bases short, with 16 bases between. Each replicate PCR on the sorted subsets used about 220 ng DNA (around 30,000 T cell genomes). In the study's own analysis: ImmunoSEQ yielded junction-only sequences lacking quality scores, so filtering differed. TCRdb's copy holds only in-frame clones and misses some; the assay was immunoSEQ multiplex PCR. V, J and clone size are those of that table, while D and trimming were read from the DNA. The top ten hold less than 0.13% of the sample, which has about 610,000 clones, approximately 96% seen once. This clone came up once. The target antigen is unknown. As defined, naive CD8 cells were CD45RO-negative and positively selected for CCR7, with terminally differentiated effector memory CD45RA+ cells excluded.

The sample comprised naive CD8+ T cells sorted from blood. J is TRBJ2-1 and V is TRBV29-1; D gene uncertain. The TCR sequence derives from a woman under 40 in good health. CDR3 DNA sequence: TGCAGCGTTCCGCCCGACCCTGGCTATGAGCAGTTCTTC. This gives the protein CSVPPDPGYEQFF.